One and the same sample provided the 22 T cell receptor beta chains below, sequenced in a study of monozygotic twins with inflammatory bowel disease. After re-calling the 5' RACE reads, TCRdb lists one entry per CDR3 protein, DNA absent. The listing contains about 150,000 distinct CDR3 sequences. Material for sequencing was blood. Receptors originate from a human donor with ulcerative colitis or Crohn's disease, or a healthy co-twin of an affected twin (not recorded which).

V usage is TRBV24-1 and J usage is TRBJ1-5; with no DNA, the TCRdb D assignment of TRBD1 cannot be verified. Germline assignment: CDR1 KGHDR and CDR2 SFDVKD. This CDR3 region has 14 residues. The CDR3 region is CATSEARVNQPQHF.

CDR3 sequence: CASSLGAVFTDTQYF. The gene calls are TRBV5-4 and TRBJ2-3; checking the TCRdb D call of TRBD2 is not possible without DNA. Germline V gives CDR1 SGHNT, CDR2 YYREEE (reference sequence). This CDR3 spans 15 amino acids.

The genes are TRBV15 and TRBJ1-1; as DNA is missing, the TRBD1 call by TCRdb cannot be tested. The CDR3 has 16 residues. Germline-derived CDR1 and CDR2 are LNHNV and YYDKDF (reference sequence). CDR3 amino acids: CATSRGSDSLLTNRFF.

The V gene is TRBV10-3, the J gene TRBJ1-2; TCRdb lists TRBD1, though no DNA is available to test this call. The CDR3 has 13 amino acids. Per germline, CDR1 ENHRY and CDR2 SYGVKD. The CDR3 sequence is CAIGQGDQWGYTF.

J is TRBJ1-5 and V is TRBV12-3 or TRBV12-4; TCRdb selects TRBD1, and the lack of DNA leaves this call unchecked. This CDR3 contains 15 residues. The CDR3 sequence is CASSLTGVRNQPQHF.

This rearrangement joins TRBV6-5 to TRBJ1-6; TCRdb gives TRBD1 as the D gene, but with no DNA this cannot be confirmed. CDR1 MNHEY and CDR2 SVGAGI come from the germline V gene. The CDR3 has 12 residues. The chain's CDR3 is CASSSLNSPLHF.

The gene calls are TRBV6-5 and TRBJ2-1; TCRdb calls TRBD1, which cannot be checked without DNA. The CDR3 spans 15 residues. Per germline, CDR1 MNHEY and CDR2 SVGAGI. CDR3 region: CASSYRGQSYNEQFF.

The gene calls are TRBV19 and TRBJ1-1. The CDR3 has 17 amino acids. Germline values: CDR1 LNHDA, CDR2 SQIVND (reference sequence). Here the CDR3 reads CASSILVTAGGSTEAFF.

The genes are TRBV5-1 and TRBJ2-5; checking the TCRdb D call of TRBD1 is not possible without DNA. In germline, CDR1 is SGHRS, CDR2 YFSETQ. This CDR3 region has 14 residues. CDR3 in amino acids: CASSLPTGQETQYF.

The V and J genes are TRBV20-1 and TRBJ1-5. The CDR3 is made up of 12 amino acids. Germline lookup yields CDR1 DFQATT and CDR2 SNEGSKA (reference sequence). This CDR3 reads CSARRGDQPQHF.

The rearrangement joins TRBV5-1 to TRBJ1-3; checking the TCRdb D call of TRBD1 is not possible without DNA. Germline loops: CDR1 SGHRS, CDR2 YFSETQ. CDR3 length: 16 residues. This chain's CDR3 is CASSPGTALEGNTIYF.

The genes are TRBV24-1 and TRBJ2-2; with no DNA, the TCRdb D assignment of TRBD2 cannot be verified. Germline assignment: CDR1 KGHDR and CDR2 SFDVKD. CDR3 length equals 16 residues. CDR3 sequence reads: CATSETSGRADGELFF.

The chain combines TRBV7-6 with TRBJ1-4; TCRdb's D call of TRBD1 is untestable without DNA. Germline CDR1 SGHVS, CDR2 FNYEAQ. The CDR3 sequence is 13 residues long. CDR3 in amino acids: CASTLGEGEKLFF. Looking up the rest from reference TRBV7-6 and TRBJ1-4 gives the full variable domain: GAGVSQSPRYKVTKRGQDVALRCDPISGHVSLYWYRQALGQGPEFLTYFNYEAQQDKSGLPNDRFSAERPEGSISTLTIQRTEQRDSAMYRCASTLGEGEKLFFGSGTQLSVL.

This chain links TRBV21-1 with TRBJ2-2; TCRdb names TRBD2, which stays unverified in the absence of DNA. TRBV21-1 counts as a pseudogene. This CDR3 is 15 amino acids long. This chain's CDR3 is CASRPRDWNAGELFF.

This chain joins TRBV29-1 and TRBJ1-1; TCRdb reports TRBD1, a call that lacks DNA to check it against. The CDR3 covers 14 residues. In germline, CDR1 is SQVTM, CDR2 ANQGSEA. The CDR3 is CSASLGQLNTEAFF.

V is TRBV12-3 or TRBV12-4 and J is TRBJ2-1; checking the TCRdb D call of TRBD2 is not possible without DNA. The CDR3 sequence is 13 residues long. CDR3 sequence: CASRRTSGLPQFF.

V and J are TRBV9 and TRBJ2-7; checking the TCRdb D call of TRBD2 is not possible without DNA. The length of the CDR3 is 14 residues. CDR1 and CDR2 (germline): SGDLS, YYNGEE. CDR3 sequence: CASSPGDFRDEQYF. Variable domain in full (rest from reference TRBV9 and TRBJ2-7): DSGVTQTPKHLITATGQRVTLRCSPRSGDLSVYWYQQSLDQGLQFLIQYYNGEERAKGNILERFSAQQFPDLHSELNLSSLELGDSALYFCASSPGDFRDEQYFGPGTRLTVT.

The chain is built from TRBV3-1 and TRBJ2-1; without DNA, the TCRdb call of TRBD2 cannot be checked. The germline CDR1 and CDR2 sequences are LGHDT and YNNKEL (reference sequence). The CDR3 is made up of 11 amino acids. CDR3 region: CASSQGVTQFF.

V gene TRBV3-1 combines with J gene TRBJ2-7; TCRdb designates TRBD2, a call that cannot be tested without DNA. This CDR3 region has 17 residues. Germline CDR1 and CDR2: LGHDT and YNNKEL (reference sequence). The CDR3 reads CASSQGWSSGRSYEQYF.

V gene TRBV12-3 or TRBV12-4 combines with J gene TRBJ2-2; TCRdb reports TRBD1, a call that lacks DNA to check it against. CDR3 size: 15 residues. The CDR3 loop is CASRRDRMNTGELFF.

The CDR3 loop is CSVEIPEGRINEQFF. V and J are TRBV29-1 and TRBJ2-1; without DNA, the TCRdb call of TRBD2 cannot be checked. There are 15 residues in the CDR3. Germline CDR1 SQVTM, CDR2 ANQGSEA.

The chain carries TRBV5-4 and TRBJ2-3; TCRdb's D call of TRBD1 is untestable without DNA. Germline V CDR1 and CDR2: SGHNT, YYREEE (reference sequence). This CDR3 spans 16 amino acids. Here the CDR3 reads CASSLGPGQGTDTQYF.